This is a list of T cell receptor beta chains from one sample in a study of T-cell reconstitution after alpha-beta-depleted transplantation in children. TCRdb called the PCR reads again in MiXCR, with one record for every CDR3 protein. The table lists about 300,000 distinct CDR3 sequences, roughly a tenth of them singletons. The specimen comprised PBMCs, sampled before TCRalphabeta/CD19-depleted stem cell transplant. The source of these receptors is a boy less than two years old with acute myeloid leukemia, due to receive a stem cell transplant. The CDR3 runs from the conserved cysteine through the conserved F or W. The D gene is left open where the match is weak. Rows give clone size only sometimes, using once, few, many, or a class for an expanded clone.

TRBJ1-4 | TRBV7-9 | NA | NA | TGTGCCAGCAGCCGCGACGGACGGCCTAGTGAAAAACTGTTTTTT | CASSRDGRPSEKLFF
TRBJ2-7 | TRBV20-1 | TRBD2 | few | TGCAGTGCTAGAGCGACTAGCGGGGGGGCCAAAACGGTCGAGCAGTACTTC | CSARATSGGAKTVEQYF
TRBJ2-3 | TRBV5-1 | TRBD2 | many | TGCGCCAGCAGCTGCCGGACTAGCGGGAGCACAGATACGCAGTATTTT | CASSCRTSGSTDTQYF
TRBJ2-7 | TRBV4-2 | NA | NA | TGTGCCAGCAGCCAAGTCCAACAGGCCTCCGACGAGCAGTACTTC | CASSQVQQASDEQYF
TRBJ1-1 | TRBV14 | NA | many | TGTGCCAGCAGCCAACACCTAACTGAAGCTTTCTTT | CASSQHLTEAFF
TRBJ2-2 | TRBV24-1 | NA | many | TGTGCCACCAGTGAACAGTGGAACACCGGGGAGCTGTTTTTT | CATSEQWNTGELFF
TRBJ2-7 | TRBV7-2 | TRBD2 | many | TGTGCCAGCAGCTTAGGGGGCGGGGGGGCAGGCGAGCAGTACTTC | CASSLGGGGAGEQYF
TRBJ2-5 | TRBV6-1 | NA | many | TGTGCCAGCAGCGCCAGGGGGGGCGGGGAAGAGACCCAGTACTTC | CASSARGGGEETQYF
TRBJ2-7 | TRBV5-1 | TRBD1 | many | TGCGCCAGCAGCTTGAGGGACAGGGACTACGAGCAGTACTTC | CASSLRDRDYEQYF
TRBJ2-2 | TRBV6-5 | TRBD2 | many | TGTGCCAGCAGTTACCAGTCTAGCGGTTACGCGAACACCGGGGAGCTGTTTTTT | CASSYQSSGYANTGELFF
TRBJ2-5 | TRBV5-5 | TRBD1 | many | TGTGCCAGCAGCTTAAACAGGGGGTCCACCCTCCAAGAGACCCAGTACTTC | CASSLNRGSTLQETQYF
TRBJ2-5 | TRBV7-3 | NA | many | TGTGCCAGCAGCTTAACTGGACGGGTGGAGACCCAGTACTTC | CASSLTGRVETQYF
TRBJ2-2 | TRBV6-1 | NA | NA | TGTGCCAGCAGAGACTACCGCGGGGAGCTGTTTTTT | CASRDYRGELFF
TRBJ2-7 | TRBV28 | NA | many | TGTGCCAGCAAAACCGGGAGCGAGCAGTACTTC | CASKTGSEQYF
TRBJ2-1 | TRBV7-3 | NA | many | TGTGCCAGCAGTTTTCCCCCCAATGAGCAGTTCTTC | CASSFPPNEQFF
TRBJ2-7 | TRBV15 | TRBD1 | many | TGTGCCACCAGCAGAGCCCGGACAGGGCCCTACGAGCAGTACTTC | CATSRARTGPYEQYF
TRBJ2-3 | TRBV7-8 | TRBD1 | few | TGTGCCAGCAGCCTCTCGGCCGGGACAGGAATCACAGATACGCAGTATTTT | CASSLSAGTGITDTQYF
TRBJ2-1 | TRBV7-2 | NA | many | TGTGCCAGCAGCTTAGCGGTGGGGGAGGCGTTCTTC | CASSLAVGEAFF
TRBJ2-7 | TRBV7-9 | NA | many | TGTGCCAGCAGCTCTTCAGGCCCCGTTGGTACCACCTACGAGCAGTACTTC | CASSSSGPVGTTYEQYF
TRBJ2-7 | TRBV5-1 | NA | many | TGCGCCAGCAGCTTCGTGACAGGACCCTACGAGCAGTACTTC | CASSFVTGPYEQYF
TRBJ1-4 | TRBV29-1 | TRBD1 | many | TGCAGCGTTGGACAGGGGGCGCGTGAAAAACTGTTTTTT | CSVGQGAREKLFF
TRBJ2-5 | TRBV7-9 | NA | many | TGTGCCAGCAGCTTCAGAGTGGGGGAGACCCAGTACTTC | CASSFRVGETQYF
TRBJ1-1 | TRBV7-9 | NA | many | TGTGCCAGCAGCTTAGCGGGGGGGCCAACGAACACTGAAGCTTTCTTT | CASSLAGGPTNTEAFF
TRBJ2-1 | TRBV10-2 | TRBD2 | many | TGCGCCAGCAGTGAAGCGGGAGTATGGGTGGGCTCCTACAATGAGCAGTTCTTC | CASSEAGVWVGSYNEQFF
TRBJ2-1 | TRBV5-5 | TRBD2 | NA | TGTGCCAGCAGCTTCCGACTAGCCGGACTCAATGAGCAGTTCTTC | CASSFRLAGLNEQFF
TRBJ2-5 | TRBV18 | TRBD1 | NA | TGTGCCAGCTCACCACGTAGGGACAGTAAAGAGACCCAGTACTTC | CASSPRRDSKETQYF
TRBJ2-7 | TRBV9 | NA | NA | TGTGCCAGCAGCTCTCCCGGGGCTAGCTCCTACGAGCAGTACTTC | CASSSPGASSYEQYF
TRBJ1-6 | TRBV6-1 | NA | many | TGTGCCAGCAGTCCGGGACGGCAAGATTATTCACCCCTCCACTTT | CASSPGRQDYSPLHF
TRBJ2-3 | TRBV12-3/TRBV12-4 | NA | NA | TGTGCCAGCAGAACCCAAATTGTTGATACGCAGTATTTT | CASRTQIVDTQYF
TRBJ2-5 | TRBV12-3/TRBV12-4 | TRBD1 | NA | TGTGCCAGCAGCAACAGGGGATTGGAAGAGACCCAGTACTTC | CASSNRGLEETQYF
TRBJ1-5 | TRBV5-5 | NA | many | TGTGCCAGCAGCTACTGGGACAGCAATCAGCCCCAGCATTTT | CASSYWDSNQPQHF
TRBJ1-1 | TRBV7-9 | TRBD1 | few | TGTGCCAGCAGCCCCGGGACAGCCGAAGCTTTCTTT | CASSPGTAEAFF
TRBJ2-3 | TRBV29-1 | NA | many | TGCAGCGTTGCGGGGCTTACAGATACGCAGTATTTT | CSVAGLTDTQYF
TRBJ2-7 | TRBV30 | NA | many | TGTGCCTGGAGCAGGGGGACTTACGAGCAGTACTTC | CAWSRGTYEQYF
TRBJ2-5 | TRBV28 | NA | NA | TGTGCCAGCAGCTTATCTGCATTGATGGGAAGCGGAGAGACCCAGTACTTC | CASSLSALMGSGETQYF
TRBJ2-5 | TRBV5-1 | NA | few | TGCGCCAGCAGCTTGCCGAGCGGGTCCCAAGAGACCCAGTACTTC | CASSLPSGSQETQYF
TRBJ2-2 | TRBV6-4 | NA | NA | TGTGCCAGCAGTCCTTACTCACCCTCAAATCCGGGACGGAGGTCCGTAGGGTACACCGGGGAGCTGTTTTTT | CASSPYSPSNPGRRSVGYTGELFF
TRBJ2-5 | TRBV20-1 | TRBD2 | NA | TGCAGTGCGAAGGGACTAGCGGGAGAGGGGGCCCCCCAAGAGACCCAGTACTTC | CSAKGLAGEGAPQETQYF
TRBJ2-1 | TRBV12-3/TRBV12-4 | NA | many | TGTGCCAGCAGTGCAAAACCGGGACCCGGAGTGCAGTTCTTC | CASSAKPGPGVQFF
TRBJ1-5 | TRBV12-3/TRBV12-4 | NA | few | TGTGCCAGCAGCTCGGGGACACTGGGCAATCAGCCCCAGCATTTT | CASSSGTLGNQPQHF
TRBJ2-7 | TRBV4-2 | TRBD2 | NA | TGTGCCAGCAGCCAAGAGACTAGCGGGACGAACTACGAGCAGTACTTC | CASSQETSGTNYEQYF
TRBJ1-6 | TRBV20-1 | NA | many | TGCAGTGCCCAACCCTTAGAGGGTAATTCACCCCTCCACTTT | CSAQPLEGNSPLHF
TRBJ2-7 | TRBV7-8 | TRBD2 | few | TGTGCCAGCAGCTTAAGAGGAGTACTAGCGGGGAACGAGCAGTACTTC | CASSLRGVLAGNEQYF
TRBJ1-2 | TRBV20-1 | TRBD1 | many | TGCAGTGTACAGGGGGACTATGGCTACACCTTC | CSVQGDYGYTF
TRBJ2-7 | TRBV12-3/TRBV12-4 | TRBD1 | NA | TGTGCCAGCTGTTTAGCCAAGGGAAAAGGGGGCCCCAACTACGAGCAGTACTTC | CASCLAKGKGGPNYEQYF
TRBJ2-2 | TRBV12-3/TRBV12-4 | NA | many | TGTGCCAGCACCGTGAATTTGGGGGGCTCCGGGGAGCTGTTTTTT | CASTVNLGGSGELFF
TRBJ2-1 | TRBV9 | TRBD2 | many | TGTGCCAGCAGCCCCCACAGCGCGGGGGTCTCCTACAATGAGCAGTTCTTC | CASSPHSAGVSYNEQFF
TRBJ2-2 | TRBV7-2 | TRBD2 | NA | TGTGCCAGCAGCTATACTAGCGGCACCGGGGAGCTGTTTTTT | CASSYTSGTGELFF
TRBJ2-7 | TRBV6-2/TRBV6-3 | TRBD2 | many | TGTGCCAGCAGCAAACCCCCTCCTCTAGCGGGTACCTACGAGCAGTACTTC | CASSKPPPLAGTYEQYF
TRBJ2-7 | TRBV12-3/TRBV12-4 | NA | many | TGTGCCAGCAGTTTTGGTCGGAAGCACGAGCAGTACTTC | CASSFGRKHEQYF
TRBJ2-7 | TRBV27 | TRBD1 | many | TGTGCCAGTAGTCATCGACAGGGGGCGCTTCGGGAGCAGTACTTC | CASSHRQGALREQYF
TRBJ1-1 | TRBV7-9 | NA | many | TGTGCCAGCAGCCAGGCGGGGGCGAACACTGAAGCTTTCTTT | CASSQAGANTEAFF
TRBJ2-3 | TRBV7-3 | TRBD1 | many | TGTGCCAGCAGCCCGACAGGGCCAGATACGCAGTATTTT | CASSPTGPDTQYF
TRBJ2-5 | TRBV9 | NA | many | TGTGCCAGCAGCGCGGGACGCCAAGAGACCCAGTACTTC | CASSAGRQETQYF
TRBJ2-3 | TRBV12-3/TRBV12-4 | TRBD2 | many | TGTGCCAGCAGTTTGCGGACTAGCGGGTATGATACGCAGTATTTT | CASSLRTSGYDTQYF
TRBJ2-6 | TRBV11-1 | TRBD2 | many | TGTGCCAGCAGCCCCGGACTAGCGGGGAGGTCTGGGGCCAACGTCCTGACTTTC | CASSPGLAGRSGANVLTF
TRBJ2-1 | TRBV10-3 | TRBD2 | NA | TGTGCCATCAGTGTAGCCCATAGCGGGAGGACCTCCTCCTACAATGAGCAGTTCTTC | CAISVAHSGRTSSYNEQFF
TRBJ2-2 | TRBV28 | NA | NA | TGTGCCAGCAGCACCCAATGGGGAACCGGGGAGCTGTTTTTT | CASSTQWGTGELFF
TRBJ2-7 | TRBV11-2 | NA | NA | TGTGCCAGCAGGGACGGTACTACCTACGAGCAGTACTTC | CASRDGTTYEQYF